Given below is one TCR beta chain in context. Its antigen remains unknown. This sample includes further DNA sequences coding for the same CDR3. There were only Caucasian adults among the donors, and all lived in Nashville, Tennessee. A split of CD4+ cells into CD45RA+ naive and CD45RA-negative memory subsets was performed. Data came from immunoSEQ multiplex PCR; TCRdb stores just in-frame clones and leaves some out. This table holds roughly 2 million clones, 85% to 95% found once. The CDR3 has 13 residues. With 6 bases clipped from V and 1 base from J, the junction kept 3 bases outside the gene matches. Germline assignment: CDR1 MNHEY and CDR2 SVGAGI. This record belongs to a study of shared clonotypes between healthy human individuals. Study-wide points: The represented genetic and exposure-history diversity was limited by the small number of donors. The generation probabilities recorded for non-shared clonotypes fell below those of clonotypes shared by all four donors.

J is TRBJ2-7 and V is TRBV6-5; 7 bases line up with TRBD1. The TCR comes from a young man in good health. What was sequenced was naive CD4+ T cells sorted from blood. Subset of the sample: CD45RA+ positively selected. Here the CDR3 DNA reads TGTGCCAGCAGACGACAGGGTTCCTACGAGCAGTACTTC. This encodes CASRRQGSYEQYF.